This TCR beta chain was recorded in a study of T cells after yellow fever vaccination. The CDR3 loop spans 16 amino acids. Between the trimmed V and J ends, which lost 4 bases and 2 bases, there was a span of 13 bases. Germline V gives CDR1 SGHRS, CDR2 YFSETQ. A single record per CDR3 protein comes from TCRdb applying MiXCR to the 5' RACE reads. This table has roughly 330,000 distinct CDR3 sequences, around 7% appearing once. The TCR originated in a man between 18 and 35 years old who received the YFV17D yellow fever vaccine. V gene TRBV5-1 combines with J gene TRBJ2-6, with D possibly being TRBD1 (6 bases). The input for sequencing was PBMCs, taken about 41 days after the first yellow fever vaccination. This CDR3 is CASSQGSIAGANVLTF. Written as DNA, the CDR3 is TGCGCCAGCAGCCAGGGGAGTATCGCTGGGGCCAACGTCCTGACTTTC.